This TCR beta chain was sequenced for a study of somatic mutations in cytotoxic T cells in rheumatoid arthritis. Once isolated by positive magnetic bead selection, the CD4+ and CD8+ cells had their purity checked by flow cytometry. V shed 1 base and J 0 bases; nucleotides not matched to a gene: 12. CDR1 is SQVTM, CDR2 ANQGSEA, per germline. The CDR3 contains 19 residues. Clones were sequenced by immunoSEQ multiplex PCR, and TCRdb holds only the in-frame ones, with some missing. The sample yields more than 35,000 clones, more than 80% seen once. This chain connects TRBV29-1 to TRBJ2-3, with 11 bases fitting TRBD2. Sequencing was done on a sample of CD8+ T cells sorted from blood. This TCR came from a man aged 35 to 55 in good health. The CDR3 DNA sequence: TGCAGCGTTGAAGGGCTCCGGAGTAGCGGGAGGGCTAGCACAGATACGCAGTATTTT. It translates to CSVEGLRSSGRASTDTQYF.